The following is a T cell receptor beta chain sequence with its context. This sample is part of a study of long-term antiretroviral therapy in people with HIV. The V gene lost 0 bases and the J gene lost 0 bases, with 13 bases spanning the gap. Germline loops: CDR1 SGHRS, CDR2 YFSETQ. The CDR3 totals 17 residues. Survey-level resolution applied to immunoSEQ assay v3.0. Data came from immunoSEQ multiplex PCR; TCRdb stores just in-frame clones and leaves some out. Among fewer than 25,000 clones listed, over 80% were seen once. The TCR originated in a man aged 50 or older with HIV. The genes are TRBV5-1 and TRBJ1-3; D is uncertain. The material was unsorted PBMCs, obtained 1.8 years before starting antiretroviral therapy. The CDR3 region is CASSLALTKSSGNTIYF. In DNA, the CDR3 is TGCGCCAGCAGCTTGGCCCTGACCAAGAGCTCTGGAAACACCATATATTTT.